This is a list of T cell receptor beta chains from one sample in a study of blood T cell repertoires in COVID-19. Here immunoSEQ multiplex PCR was the method, and the copy in TCRdb shows in-frame clones only, minus some. The sample lists roughly 380,000 clones, roughly nine tenths occurring once. The sequenced sample was peripheral blood. Receptor source: a woman aged 60 to 75 with COVID-19, enrolled during active disease. The CDR3 runs from the conserved cysteine through the conserved F or W. Fields, in order: clone size, V gene, CDR3 length, D gene, J gene, CDR3 protein, CDR3 DNA. D genes are given only for firm matches. A row's size may be missing; if present it is once, few, many or a size class.

once	TRBV3-1/TRBV3-2	16	TRBD2	TRBJ2-1	CASSHARGGAHNEQFF	TGTGCCAGCAGCCATGCACGCGGGGGGGCCCACAATGAGCAGTTCTTC
-	TRBV28	14	TRBD1	TRBJ1-2	CASIRDRWNYGYTF	TGTGCCAGCATTCGGGACAGATGGAACTATGGCTACACCTTC
-	TRBV7-2	14	TRBD1	TRBJ1-2	CASSFRDRDYGYTF	TGTGCCAGCAGCTTCCGGGACAGGGACTATGGCTACACCTTC
-	TRBV29-1	14	TRBD2	TRBJ2-5	CSVGALAGAETQYF	TGCAGCGTTGGAGCGCTAGCGGGGGCAGAGACCCAGTACTTC
-	TRBV7-9	15	TRBD1	TRBJ1-5	CASNSADRPNQPQHF	TGTGCCAGCAATTCGGCGGACAGGCCCAATCAGCCCCAGCATTTT
-	TRBV18	14	-	TRBJ1-1	CASSSTGMNTEAFF	TGTGCCAGCTCATCGACAGGCATGAACACTGAAGCTTTCTTT
-	TRBV28	16	-	TRBJ1-3	CASTNPLGSSGNTIYF	TGTGCCAGCACTAATCCTTTGGGGAGCTCTGGAAACACCATATATTTT
-	TRBV7-3	15	-	TRBJ1-1	CASSLLGHGNTEAFF	TGTGCCAGCAGCTTATTGGGACACGGGAACACTGAAGCTTTCTTT
-	TRBV5-4	16	TRBD2	TRBJ2-2	CASSATSGGAFGELFF	TGTGCCAGCAGCGCCACTAGCGGGGGGGCATTCGGGGAGCTGTTTTTT
-	TRBV19	15	TRBD1	TRBJ1-1	CASIPPDRQNTEAFF	TGTGCCAGTATCCCCCCGGACAGGCAGAACACTGAAGCTTTCTTT
-	TRBV5-1	14	-	TRBJ1-2	CASSPPSGGYGYTF	TGCGCCAGCAGCCCCCCGAGTGGAGGCTATGGCTACACCTTC
-	TRBV5-4	17	TRBD1	TRBJ1-6	CASSNRDRGRIGSPLHF	TGTGCCAGCAGCAACCGGGACAGGGGGCGTATTGGTTCACCCCTCCACTTT
-	TRBV28	14	-	TRBJ1-5	CASSSRDTNQPQHF	TGTGCCAGCAGCTCCCGGGACACTAATCAGCCCCAGCATTTT
few	TRBV3-1/TRBV3-2	17	-	TRBJ1-5	CASSFGRVGVSNQPQHF	TGTGCCAGCAGCTTCGGGCGGGTTGGGGTTAGCAATCAGCCCCAGCATTTT
-	TRBV7-9	12	-	TRBJ1-1	CASTRGNTEAFF	TGTGCCAGCACCCGGGGGAACACTGAAGCTTTCTTT
few	TRBV14	15	TRBD1	TRBJ1-4	CASSQGQGDYEKLFF	TGTGCCAGCAGCCAGGGACAGGGCGACTATGAAAAACTGTTTTTT
few	TRBV7-9	14	-	TRBJ1-1	CASSTREVNTEAFF	TGTGCCAGCAGCACCAGGGAGGTGAACACTGAAGCTTTCTTT
-	TRBV19	13	-	TRBJ1-2	CASSINRVVGYTF	TGTGCCAGTAGTATAAACCGCGTCGTCGGCTACACCTTC
-	TRBV19	12	TRBD1	TRBJ1-2	CASTTGAYGYTF	TGTGCCAGCACTACAGGGGCCTATGGCTACACCTTC
-	TRBV7-8	14	-	TRBJ1-4	CASSDGHRDEKLFF	TGTGCCAGCAGCGACGGACACCGAGATGAAAAACTGTTTTTT
-	TRBV27	16	TRBD2	TRBJ2-5	CASSLLGTSGGKTQYF	TGTGCCAGCAGTTTATTAGGGACTAGCGGGGGTAAGACCCAGTACTTC
-	TRBV3-1/TRBV3-2	15	-	TRBJ1-2	CASSQWTTGGYGYTF	TGTGCCAGCAGCCAGTGGACGACCGGGGGTTATGGCTACACCTTC
-	TRBV7-3	15	-	TRBJ1-1	CASSAQEGGNTEAFF	TGTGCCAGCAGCGCCCAGGAAGGTGGGAACACTGAAGCTTTCTTT
-	TRBV27	14	-	TRBJ1-1	CASSNVQGNTEAFF	TGTGCCAGCAGTAACGTACAGGGGAACACTGAAGCTTTCTTT
-	TRBV18	17	-	TRBJ1-2	CASSASLGTSDNYGYTF	TGTGCCAGCTCAGCATCCCTAGGGACAAGTGATAACTATGGCTACACCTTC
once	TRBV28	14	-	TRBJ1-1	CASSFVHSRAEAFF	TGTGCCAGCAGTTTTGTTCATAGTCGCGCTGAAGCTTTCTTT
-	TRBV3-1/TRBV3-2	16	-	TRBJ1-1	CASSPFPRGAKTEAFF	TGTGCCAGCAGCCCGTTTCCCCGCGGGGCGAAAACTGAAGCTTTCTTT
-	TRBV5-5	17	-	TRBJ1-4	CASSSTPREGANEKLFF	TGTGCCAGCAGCTCCACTCCCCGGGAGGGAGCTAATGAAAAACTGTTTTTT
-	TRBV2	15	-	TRBJ1-2	CASSEAWGQGRPYTF	TGTGCCAGCAGTGAGGCTTGGGGACAAGGCCGACCCTACACCTTC
-	TRBV3-1/TRBV3-2	16	TRBD1	TRBJ2-1	CASSQVRDREGNEQFF	TGTGCCAGCAGCCAAGTTCGGGACAGGGAGGGCAATGAGCAGTTCTTC
-	TRBV7-3	12	-	TRBJ1-1	CASSFGYSEAFF	TGTGCCAGCAGCTTTGGTTACTCTGAAGCTTTCTTT
-	TRBV11-2	15	-	TRBJ1-4	CASSLNGAANEKLFF	TGTGCCAGCAGCTTAAACGGTGCGGCTAATGAAAAACTGTTTTTT
-	TRBV4-2	16	-	TRBJ1-1	CASSQGAGSTNTEAFF	TGTGCCAGCAGCCAAGGGGCAGGGTCTACGAACACTGAAGCTTTCTTT
-	TRBV18	14	-	TRBJ2-2	CASSENYGLGELFF	TGTGCCAGCTCAGAGAACTACGGCCTCGGGGAGCTGTTTTTT
-	TRBV2	14	TRBD2	TRBJ2-7	CASSNSGGTYEQYF	TGTGCCAGCAGTAATAGCGGGGGGACCTACGAGCAGTACTTC
once	TRBV28	17	TRBD1	TRBJ1-5	CARNDRREGQPNQPQHF	TGTGCCAGAAACGACCGTAGAGAGGGACAGCCCAATCAGCCCCAGCATTTT
once	TRBV7-9	14	-	TRBJ1-2	CASSSDIEGYGYTF	TGTGCCAGCAGCTCAGACATCGAGGGCTATGGCTACACCTTC
-	TRBV5-1	14	-	TRBJ2-7	CASSLEAIMSPQYF	TGCGCCAGCAGCTTGGAAGCGATTATGTCCCCTCAGTACTTC
-	TRBV6-4	14	-	TRBJ2-2	CASSDRPNTGELFF	TGTGCCAGCAGTGACCGTCCGAACACCGGGGAGCTGTTTTTT
-	TRBV6-5	14	-	TRBJ2-3	CASAEGGYTDTQYF	TGTGCCAGCGCCGAAGGGGGATACACAGATACGCAGTATTTT
-	TRBV6-5	15	TRBD1	TRBJ2-5	CASSSRTGIRETQYF	TGTGCCAGCAGTTCGAGGACAGGGATTAGGGAGACCCAGTACTTC
-	TRBV6-5	11	-	TRBJ1-1	CAATGGTEAFF	TGTGCCGCCACGGGGGGGACTGAAGCTTTCTTT
-	TRBV28	17	TRBD2	TRBJ2-3	CASSPPRGGGGLDTQYF	TGTGCCAGCAGTCCTCCCCGGGGGGGCGGGGGACTCGATACGCAGTATTTT